Following are 15 T cell receptor beta chains from one sample sequenced in a study of T cell responses to AZD1222 COVID-19 vaccine. The assay was immunoSEQ multiplex PCR, and TCRdb's table has in-frame clones only and misses some. The table records fewer than 150,000 clones, over 75% of them present only once. Sequenced here: peripheral blood, sampled 28 days after the second AZD1222 dose. The receptors derive from an adult who received the AZD1222 COVID-19 vaccine.

This chain's CDR3 is CASSFTRETQYF. The CDR3 nucleotides read TGTGCCAGCAGCTTCACTCGAGAGACCCAGTACTTC. This chain links TRBV7-9 with TRBJ2-5, with no clear D. The V and J ends lost 3 bases and 4 bases respectively, with 6 bases between them. The CDR3 loop spans 12 amino acids. Germline CDR1 SEHNR, CDR2 FQNEAQ (reference sequence). Using reference TRBV7-9 and TRBJ2-5 for the parts outside the CDR3, the full variable domain is DTGVSQNPRHKITKRGQNVTFRCDPISEHNRLYWYRQTLGQGPEFLTYFQNEAQLEKSRLLSDRFSAERPKGSFSTLEIQRTEQGDSAMYLCASSFTRETQYFGPGTRLLVL.

The chain employs TRBV5-1 and TRBJ2-7, with a tentative D call TRBD1 (6 bases). Trimming left V 2 bases short and J 2 bases short, with 11 bases between. CDR1 SGHRS and CDR2 YFSETQ come from the germline V gene. There are 14 residues in the CDR3. In DNA, the CDR3 is TGCGCCAGCAGCTTTGACAGGCCTACCTACGAGCAGTACTTC. Translated: CASSFDRPTYEQYF.

The J gene is TRBJ2-1, the V gene TRBV6-5, with 7 bases matching TRBD1. The CDR3 covers 15 residues. Germline V CDR1 and CDR2: MNHEY, SVGAGI. The ends lost 9 bases at V and 1 base at J; junction bases unmatched: 9. In DNA, the CDR3 is TGTGCCAGTACACAACAGGGGTTGTCCTACAATGAGCAGTTCTTC. It yields the protein CASTQQGLSYNEQFF.

The CDR3, as DNA: TGCAGCGTTGAACTAGCGGGAGTCATGGATACGCAGTATTTT. This sequence encodes CSVELAGVMDTQYF. V usage is TRBV29-1 and J usage is TRBJ2-3; 10 bases map to TRBD2. Germline assignment: CDR1 SQVTM and CDR2 ANQGSEA. V lost 2 bases and J lost 6; bases outside the gene matches: 5. This CDR3 is built from 14 residues.

V is TRBV6-5 and J is TRBJ1-5; 7 bases fit TRBD1. Per the germline V gene, CDR1 is MNHEY and CDR2 is SVGAGI. The V segment lost 4 bases and the J segment 5 bases; nucleotides outside the gene matches: 8. The CDR3 runs 15 residues. The CDR3 loop reads CASSSGGADHQPQHF. Written as DNA, the CDR3 is TGTGCCAGCAGTTCAGGGGGTGCCGACCATCAGCCCCAGCATTTT.

CDR3 amino acids: CASRKTGTGNYGYTF. CDR3 DNA: TGTGCCAGCAGAAAAACCGGGACGGGGAACTATGGCTACACCTTC. The J gene is TRBJ1-2, the V gene TRBV11-2, with D possibly TRBD1 on 5 matching bases. CDR1 SGHAT and CDR2 FQNNGV come from the germline V gene. The CDR3 length is 15 residues. V dropped 6 bases and J dropped 2 bases, with 16 bases sitting between them. The complete variable domain, with remaining parts taken from reference TRBV11-2 and TRBJ1-2, reads EAGVAQSPRYKIIEKRQSVAFWCNPISGHATLYWYQQILGQGPKLLIQFQNNGVVDDSQLPKDRFSAERLKGVDSTLKIQPAKLEDSAVYLCASRKTGTGNYGYTFGSGTRLTVV.

The rearrangement uses TRBV5-5 and TRBJ2-7, with 12 bases aligning to TRBD1. The CDR3 extends over 15 amino acids. In germline, CDR1 is SGHKS, CDR2 YYEKEE (reference sequence). Germline trimming cut 2 bases from V and 3 bases from J; bases unmatched to any gene: 3. The CDR3 region has the DNA TGTGCCAGCAGCTTTGGGACAGGGGGCTACTACGAGCAGTACTTC. Protein sequence: CASSFGTGGYYEQYF. Full variable domain (outside the CDR3, taken from reference TRBV5-5 and TRBJ2-7): DAGVTQSPTHLIKTRGQQVTLRCSPISGHKSVSWYQQVLGQGPQFIFQYYEKEERGRGNFPDRFSARQFPNYSSELNVNALLLGDSALYLCASSFGTGGYYEQYFGPGTRLTVT.

The chain joins TRBV30 to TRBJ2-3; D is perhaps TRBD2 (5 bases). Per germline, CDR1 GTSNPN and CDR2 SVGIG (reference sequence). This CDR3 has 15 residues. V was trimmed by 0 bases and J by 3 bases, leaving 13 bases between them. DNA of the CDR3: TGTGCCTGGAGTGTACCAGCGGACCTGACAGATACGCAGTATTTT. Residues: CAWSVPADLTDTQYF.

The rearrangement links TRBV18 to TRBJ1-2; no firm D call. CDR3 length: 13 residues. With 3 bases removed from V and 4 bases from J, the gap between germline ends came to 9 bases. CDR1 is KGHSH, CDR2 LQKENI, per germline. CDR3 nucleotides: TGTGCCAGCTCACCCCCCGAAATCTATGGCTACACCTTC. This gives the protein CASSPPEIYGYTF. Based on the CDR3 plus reference TRBV18 and TRBJ1-2, the full variable domain is NAGVMQNPRHLVRRRGQEARLRCSPMKGHSHVYWYRQLPEEGLKFMVYLQKENIIDESGMPKERFSAEFPKEGPSILRIQQVVRGDSAAYFCASSPPEIYGYTFGSGTRLTVV.

On this clone itself: Other DNA sequences in this sample translate to the same CDR3. V gene TRBV5-1 combines with J gene TRBJ1-4; D gene unclear. V was pared by 5 bases and J by 0 bases, with 11 bases between. CDR1 SGHRS and CDR2 YFSETQ come from the germline V gene. The CDR3 covers 15 residues. As DNA, the CDR3 is TGCGCCAGCAGTCTCCCGGATGCAACTAATGAAAAACTGTTTTTT. Translating it yields CASSLPDATNEKLFF.

CDR3 DNA: TGTGCCAGCAGTTTCTGGACAGGGAAGGAGAACACTGAAGCTTTCTTT. Protein: CASSFWTGKENTEAFF. The V gene is TRBV28, the J gene TRBJ1-1, with TRBD1 matching over 8 bases. From germline, CDR1 is MDHEN and CDR2 SYDVKM. V dropped 3 bases and J dropped 1; count of bases not matched to a gene: 7. This CDR3 has 16 amino acids.

This clone is a singleton in its sample. The chain is built from TRBV5-4 and TRBJ1-2; D might be TRBD1 (5 bases). The V gene's germline CDR1 is SGHNT and CDR2 YYREEE (reference sequence). V was shortened by 3 bases and J by 1 base, with 16 bases between the two germline ends. The CDR3 runs to 16 residues. The CDR3 nucleotides are TGTGCCAGCAGCTCTCTTGGCGGGACTGATAACTATGGCTACACCTTC. Protein product: CASSSLGGTDNYGYTF.

The genes are TRBV6-1 and TRBJ2-7, with D unclear. The CDR3 is 13 amino acids. Looked up from germline, CDR1 is MNHNS and CDR2 is SASEGT. Trimming removed 2 bases at V and 3 bases at J, with 8 bases between. CDR3 loop: CASSELFYYEQYF. CDR3 bases: TGTGCCAGCAGTGAACTGTTCTACTACGAGCAGTACTTC.

DNA for the CDR3: TGTGCCAGCAGACCAGGACAGGGGGCCGATAGGCAGCCCCAGCATTTT. Residues: CASRPGQGADRQPQHF. V gene TRBV27 combines with J gene TRBJ1-5; 11 bases match TRBD1. The CDR3 sequence is 16 residues long. The trim removed 6 bases at V and 7 bases at J, leaving 11 bases unmatched. Germline V gene data show CDR1 as MNHEY and CDR2 as SMNVEV (reference sequence).

The CDR3 loop reads CASSLNTANYGYTF. The DNA for the CDR3 is TGTGCCAGCAGTCTAAACACAGCTAACTATGGCTACACCTTC. The rearrangement uses TRBV28 and TRBJ1-2; D is uncertain. Per germline, CDR1 MDHEN and CDR2 SYDVKM. The CDR3 spans 14 residues. Trimming left V 5 bases short and J 0 bases short, with 10 bases between.